Listed below are T cell receptor beta chains from one sample, sequenced in a study of control samples from healthy donors and cancer patients. The method was immunoSEQ multiplex PCR; TCRdb's version includes in-frame clones alone and lacks a portion of them. The sample carries about 79,000 clones, 90% to 95% recorded once. Sequencing was done on a sample of PBMCs. All receptors derive from a woman aged 40 to 50 with lung cancer. The CDR3 runs from the conserved cysteine through the conserved F or W. A D gene is named only where the DNA matches it firmly. The size entry is marked missing in some rows and otherwise reads once, few, many or a size class.

clone size	V gene	D gene	J gene	CDR3 protein	CDR3 DNA
few	TRBV2	TRBD1	TRBJ2-2	CASTQDRATGELFF	TGTGCCAGCACCCAGGACAGGGCCACCGGGGAGCTGTTTTTT
.	TRBV2	.	TRBJ1-5	CASSDRQRDQPQHF	TGTGCCAGCAGTGATAGACAAAGGGACCAGCCCCAGCATTTT
.	TRBV4-1	TRBD1	TRBJ1-1	CASSQVDRGRNTEAFF	TGCGCCAGCAGCCAAGTCGACAGGGGTAGGAACACTGAAGCTTTCTTT
.	TRBV2	.	TRBJ1-1	CASSGQSRGENTEAFF	TGTGCCAGCAGTGGACAGTCGCGGGGTGAGAACACTGAAGCTTTCTTT
.	TRBV27	.	TRBJ1-3	CASTQGNTIYF	TGTGCCAGCACACAGGGAAACACCATATATTTT
.	TRBV27	.	TRBJ2-1	CASALSGSNEQFF	TGTGCCAGCGCCTTATCGGGCAGCAATGAGCAGTTCTTC
.	TRBV5-1	TRBD1	TRBJ1-4	CASSWDRSFGPGEGLFF	TGCGCCAGCAGCTGGGACAGGTCTTTCGGCCCCGGTGAGGGACTGTTTTTT
.	TRBV7-9	.	TRBJ1-4	CASNKGTVEKLFF	TGTGCCAGCAATAAAGGGACGGTTGAAAAACTGTTTTTT
.	TRBV6-6	.	TRBJ1-1	CASTSPGPLNTEAFF	TGTGCCAGCACCTCCCCTGGGCCACTGAACACTGAAGCTTTCTTT
.	TRBV19	TRBD2	TRBJ2-3	CASRETSETDTQYF	TGTGCCAGTAGAGAGACTAGCGAGACAGATACGCAGTATTTT
.	TRBV30	.	TRBJ1-1	CAWSLTRDTEAFF	TGTGCCTGGAGCCTAACCAGGGACACTGAAGCTTTCTTT
.	TRBV28	.	TRBJ1-2	CASSSTPRYGYTF	TGTGCCAGCAGTTCGACCCCCAGGTATGGCTACACCTTC
.	TRBV4-1	TRBD1	TRBJ2-7	CASSHPDRGRNEQYF	TGCGCCAGCAGCCACCCCGACAGGGGACGCAACGAGCAGTACTTC
.	TRBV2	TRBD1	TRBJ1-2	CASRLMAHGTEDF	TGTGCCAGCAGACTTATGGCCCACGGGACAGAGGATTTC
.	TRBV7-7	TRBD2	TRBJ2-7	CASSSAAGDSYEQYF	TGTGCTAGCAGCTCGGCAGCGGGGGACTCCTACGAGCAGTACTTC
.	TRBV6-4	.	TRBJ1-5	CASSATINQPQHF	TGTGCCAGCAGTGCAACCATAAATCAGCCCCAGCATTTT
.	TRBV12-5	TRBD1	TRBJ2-5	CASGLGGGQGALAETQYF	TGTGCTAGTGGTTTGGGGGGGGGACAGGGGGCTCTAGCGGAGACCCAGTACTTC
once	TRBV6-5	.	TRBJ2-5	CASRPGVGETQYF	TGTGCCAGCAGGCCGGGGGTCGGAGAGACCCAGTACTTC
.	TRBV11-2	.	TRBJ1-5	CASSPDIGQPQHF	TGTGCCAGCAGCCCCGATATAGGGCAGCCCCAGCATTTT
.	TRBV9	.	TRBJ1-2	CASSGTIYGYTF	TGTGCCAGCAGCGGGACAATCTATGGCTACACCTTC
.	TRBV24-1	.	TRBJ2-3	CATSDLSTDTQYF	TGTGCCACCAGTGACCTCAGCACAGATACGCAGTATTTT
.	TRBV19	.	TRBJ1-1	CASSIHTNTEAFF	TGTGCCAGTAGTATCCACACCAACACTGAAGCTTTCTTT
.	TRBV18	.	TRBJ1-2	CASSPTDVRGGYTF	TGTGCCAGCTCACCGACCGACGTAAGGGGCGGCTACACCTTC
.	TRBV7-8	.	TRBJ1-6	CASRYQRSPLHF	TGTGCCAGCAGATATCAACGATCACCCCTCCACTTT
once	TRBV18	TRBD1	TRBJ1-6	CASSPGTDLSYNSPLHF	TGTGCCAGCTCACCTGGGACAGACCTCTCCTATAATTCACCCCTCCACTTT
.	TRBV6-1	TRBD1	TRBJ1-4	CASSLRGRSEKLFF	TGTGCCAGCAGTCTCAGGGGGCGCTCGGAAAAACTGTTTTTT
.	TRBV5-1	.	TRBJ1-1	CASSFQEITGEAFF	TGCGCCAGCAGCTTTCAGGAGATTACCGGTGAAGCTTTCTTT
.	TRBV9	.	TRBJ2-5	CASSLTAGAPETQYF	TGTGCCAGCAGCCTGACAGCCGGGGCTCCTGAGACCCAGTACTTC
few	TRBV7-8	.	TRBJ1-3	CASSPGGGSGNTIYF	TGTGCCAGCAGCCCGGGGGGGGGCTCTGGAAACACCATATATTTT
.	TRBV28	TRBD1	TRBJ1-1	CASSSYKTGEGNTEAFF	TGTGCCAGCAGTTCATATAAAACAGGGGAAGGGAACACTGAAGCTTTCTTT
.	TRBV3-1/TRBV3-2	TRBD2	TRBJ2-5	CASSQSGEKQETQYF	TGTGCCAGCAGCCAAAGCGGGGAGAAACAAGAGACCCAGTACTTC
.	TRBV3-1/TRBV3-2	.	TRBJ1-6	CASSHRASSYNSPLHF	TGTGCCAGCAGCCACAGGGCCAGCTCCTATAATTCACCCCTCCACTTT
.	TRBV19	TRBD1	TRBJ1-4	CASSIGTGPEKLFF	TGTGCCAGTAGTATCGGGACAGGGCCGGAAAAACTGTTTTTT
.	TRBV4-1	.	TRBJ1-1	CASSQLTGDSTEAFF	TGCGCCAGCAGCCAATTGACAGGTGATAGCACTGAAGCTTTCTTT
.	TRBV14	.	TRBJ2-3	CASSQIIRDTQYF	TGTGCCAGCAGCCAAATCATCCGGGATACGCAGTATTTT
once	TRBV5-1	TRBD1	TRBJ2-1	CASSSGQGYNEQFF	TGCGCCAGCAGCTCGGGACAGGGCTACAATGAGCAGTTCTTC
.	TRBV24-1	.	TRBJ1-4	CATSGGVGTNEKLFF	TGTGCCACCAGTGGCGGGGTCGGAACTAATGAAAAACTGTTTTTT
.	TRBV28	.	TRBJ1-2	CASAFEGRAGYGYTF	TGTGCCAGCGCTTTCGAGGGGAGGGCCGGCTATGGCTACACCTTC
.	TRBV18	.	TRBJ1-5	CASSPKPSGAGQPQHF	TGTGCCAGCTCGCCGAAGCCTTCGGGGGCGGGACAGCCCCAGCATTTT
.	TRBV19	TRBD1	TRBJ2-7	CATNRGDLYEQYF	TGTGCCACTAACAGGGGCGACCTCTACGAGCAGTACTTC
.	TRBV12-5	TRBD1	TRBJ2-5	CASGPPGQKLQILTQYF	TGTGCTAGTGGTCCACCGGGACAGAAGTTACAGATATTGACCCAGTACTTC
.	TRBV3-1/TRBV3-2	TRBD2	TRBJ2-3	CASSRYSGGPPSTDTQYF	TGTGCCAGCAGCCGATACAGCGGGGGGCCCCCTAGCACAGATACGCAGTATTTT
.	TRBV6-1	.	TRBJ2-1	CASSEAMGAFGNEQFF	TGTGCCAGCAGTGAAGCTATGGGGGCTTTCGGCAATGAGCAGTTCTTC
.	TRBV13	.	TRBJ1-6	CASTPASAGSYNSPLHF	TGTGCCAGCACTCCCGCATCGGCGGGCTCCTATAATTCACCCCTCCACTTT
.	TRBV14	.	TRBJ1-3	CASSQERYRVMSSGNTIYF	TGTGCCAGCAGCCAAGAACGTTACAGGGTGATGAGCTCTGGAAACACCATATATTTT
.	TRBV11-1	.	TRBJ2-6	CASSLDGATGANVLTF	TGTGCCAGCAGCTTAGACGGTGCTACTGGGGCCAACGTCCTGACTTTC
.	TRBV6-5	.	TRBJ1-1	CASRVTDMNTEAFF	TGTGCCAGCAGGGTGACAGACATGAACACTGAAGCTTTCTTT
.	TRBV5-1	.	TRBJ2-2	CASSLAYDTGELFF	TGCGCCAGCAGCTTGGCCTACGACACCGGGGAGCTGTTTTTT
.	TRBV4-1	.	TRBJ1-4	CASSQTDIAHEKLFF	TGCGCCAGCAGCCAAACGGACATAGCCCATGAAAAACTGTTTTTT
.	TRBV5-1	.	TRBJ1-2	CASSLVGGDYGYTF	TGCGCCAGCAGCTTGGTTGGGGGGGACTATGGCTACACCTTC
.	TRBV6-5	TRBD1	TRBJ2-3	CASSYPPGGAADTQYF	TGTGCCAGCAGTTACCCCCCAGGGGGAGCCGCAGATACGCAGTATTTT
.	TRBV7-2	TRBD2	TRBJ2-5	CASSSRIAGKLQETQYF	TGTGCCAGCAGCTCCCGGATAGCGGGGAAGCTTCAAGAGACCCAGTACTTC
.	TRBV28	.	TRBJ1-2	CASRISRADILNYGYTF	TGTGCCAGCAGGATCTCTAGGGCGGATATATTAAACTATGGCTACACCTTC
.	TRBV2	.	TRBJ1-2	CASSDTGLGGYTF	TGTGCCAGCAGTGATACAGGGTTGGGGGGCTACACCTTC
.	TRBV2	.	TRBJ2-7	CASRDWRATGEQYF	TGTGCCAGCAGGGATTGGAGAGCCACTGGGGAGCAGTACTTC
once	TRBV25-1	.	TRBJ1-1	CASSLYGPNTEAFF	TGTGCCAGCAGTCTCTATGGACCGAACACTGAAGCTTTCTTT
.	TRBV27	TRBD1	TRBJ1-5	CASSFGQGNQPQHF	TGTGCCAGCAGTTTCGGACAGGGCAATCAGCCCCAGCATTTT
.	TRBV20-1	.	TRBJ1-6	CSASESGRSSPLHF	TGCAGTGCTAGTGAGAGCGGCAGGTCTTCACCCCTCCACTTT
.	TRBV9	.	TRBJ2-2	CASEYAGELFF	TGTGCCAGTGAGTATGCCGGGGAGCTGTTTTTT